The source of this T cell receptor beta chain is a study of blood T cell repertoires in COVID-19. Study-wide background: The samples span acute and convalescent COVID-19 from the United States, Italy and Spain. PBMCs, B-cell-depleted T cells, or T cells provided the cDNA or gDNA that made up the material.

The CDR3 loop spans 13 amino acids. V was pared by 1 base and J by 5 bases, with 8 bases between. Germline V gene sequence: CDR1 MNHNS, CDR2 SASEGT. Two negative PCRs, clearance, or symptom resolution had been documented for recovered Cohort 3 donors. Original processing methods: Estimates of nucleated cell counts were drawn from the amplification of reference gene primers. Profiling relied on immunoSEQ multiplex PCR, and the TCRdb table lists in-frame clones only, not all of them. V, J and clone size were drawn from that table, and D and trimming were deduced from the DNA. Of roughly 150,000 clones listed, around 82% are singletons. This clone was found a few times.

This chain links TRBV6-1 with TRBJ1-2; maybe TRBD1 (6 bases). The sequenced sample consisted of PBMCs or T cells enriched from blood (not recorded which). The clonotype originates from a middle-aged man who had recovered from COVID-19. CDR3 DNA sequence: TGTGCCAGCAGTGAAGTCGGACAGTATGGCTACACCTTC. This codes for CASSEVGQYGYTF.